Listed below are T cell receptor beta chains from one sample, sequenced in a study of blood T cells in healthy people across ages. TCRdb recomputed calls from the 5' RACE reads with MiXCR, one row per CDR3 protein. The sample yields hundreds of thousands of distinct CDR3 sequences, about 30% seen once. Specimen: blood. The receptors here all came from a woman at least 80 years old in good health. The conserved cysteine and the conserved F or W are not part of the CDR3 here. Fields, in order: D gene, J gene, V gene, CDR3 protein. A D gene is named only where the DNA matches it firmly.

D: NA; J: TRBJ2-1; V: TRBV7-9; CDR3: ASSLGAAIDEQF
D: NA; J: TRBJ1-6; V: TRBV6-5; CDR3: ASSRKWGQDSPLH
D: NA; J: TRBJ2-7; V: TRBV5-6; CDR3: ASSSPVVSLYEQY
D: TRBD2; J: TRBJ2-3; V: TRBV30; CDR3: AWTSGVITDTQY
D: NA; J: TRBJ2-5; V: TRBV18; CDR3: ASSPDIRETQY
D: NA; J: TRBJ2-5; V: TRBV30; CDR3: AWSLGRKETQY
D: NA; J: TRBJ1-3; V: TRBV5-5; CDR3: ASSSEQGGNTIY
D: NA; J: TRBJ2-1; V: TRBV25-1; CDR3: ASSPQGRSYNEQF
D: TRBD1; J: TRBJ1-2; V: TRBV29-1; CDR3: SVDGTGGQNGYT
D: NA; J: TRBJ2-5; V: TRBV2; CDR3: ASSEGVGAGETQY
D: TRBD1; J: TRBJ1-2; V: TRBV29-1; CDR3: SVTGTGTYGYT
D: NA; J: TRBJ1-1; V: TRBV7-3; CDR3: ASSPHGGRTEAF
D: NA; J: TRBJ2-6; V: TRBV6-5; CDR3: ASSQNSGANVLT
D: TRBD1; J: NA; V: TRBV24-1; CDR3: ATSDFRQGGETQY
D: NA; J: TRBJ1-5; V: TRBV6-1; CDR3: ASSPEGHQPQH
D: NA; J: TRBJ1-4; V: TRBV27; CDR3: ASSLGRRGEKLF
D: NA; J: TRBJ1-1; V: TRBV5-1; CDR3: ASSFGVGNTEAF
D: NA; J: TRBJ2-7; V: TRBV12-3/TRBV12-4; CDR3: ASSLASPAEYEQY
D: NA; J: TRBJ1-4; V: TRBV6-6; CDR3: ASSYAMGEKLF
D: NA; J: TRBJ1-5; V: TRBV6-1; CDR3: ASSEVGGNSPQH
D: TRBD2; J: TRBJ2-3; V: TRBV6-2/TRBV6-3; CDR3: ASSYWMAGEGTQY
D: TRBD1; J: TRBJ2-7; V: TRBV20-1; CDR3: SATGQGAKYEQY
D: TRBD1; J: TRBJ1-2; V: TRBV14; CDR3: ASSAGTELYGYT